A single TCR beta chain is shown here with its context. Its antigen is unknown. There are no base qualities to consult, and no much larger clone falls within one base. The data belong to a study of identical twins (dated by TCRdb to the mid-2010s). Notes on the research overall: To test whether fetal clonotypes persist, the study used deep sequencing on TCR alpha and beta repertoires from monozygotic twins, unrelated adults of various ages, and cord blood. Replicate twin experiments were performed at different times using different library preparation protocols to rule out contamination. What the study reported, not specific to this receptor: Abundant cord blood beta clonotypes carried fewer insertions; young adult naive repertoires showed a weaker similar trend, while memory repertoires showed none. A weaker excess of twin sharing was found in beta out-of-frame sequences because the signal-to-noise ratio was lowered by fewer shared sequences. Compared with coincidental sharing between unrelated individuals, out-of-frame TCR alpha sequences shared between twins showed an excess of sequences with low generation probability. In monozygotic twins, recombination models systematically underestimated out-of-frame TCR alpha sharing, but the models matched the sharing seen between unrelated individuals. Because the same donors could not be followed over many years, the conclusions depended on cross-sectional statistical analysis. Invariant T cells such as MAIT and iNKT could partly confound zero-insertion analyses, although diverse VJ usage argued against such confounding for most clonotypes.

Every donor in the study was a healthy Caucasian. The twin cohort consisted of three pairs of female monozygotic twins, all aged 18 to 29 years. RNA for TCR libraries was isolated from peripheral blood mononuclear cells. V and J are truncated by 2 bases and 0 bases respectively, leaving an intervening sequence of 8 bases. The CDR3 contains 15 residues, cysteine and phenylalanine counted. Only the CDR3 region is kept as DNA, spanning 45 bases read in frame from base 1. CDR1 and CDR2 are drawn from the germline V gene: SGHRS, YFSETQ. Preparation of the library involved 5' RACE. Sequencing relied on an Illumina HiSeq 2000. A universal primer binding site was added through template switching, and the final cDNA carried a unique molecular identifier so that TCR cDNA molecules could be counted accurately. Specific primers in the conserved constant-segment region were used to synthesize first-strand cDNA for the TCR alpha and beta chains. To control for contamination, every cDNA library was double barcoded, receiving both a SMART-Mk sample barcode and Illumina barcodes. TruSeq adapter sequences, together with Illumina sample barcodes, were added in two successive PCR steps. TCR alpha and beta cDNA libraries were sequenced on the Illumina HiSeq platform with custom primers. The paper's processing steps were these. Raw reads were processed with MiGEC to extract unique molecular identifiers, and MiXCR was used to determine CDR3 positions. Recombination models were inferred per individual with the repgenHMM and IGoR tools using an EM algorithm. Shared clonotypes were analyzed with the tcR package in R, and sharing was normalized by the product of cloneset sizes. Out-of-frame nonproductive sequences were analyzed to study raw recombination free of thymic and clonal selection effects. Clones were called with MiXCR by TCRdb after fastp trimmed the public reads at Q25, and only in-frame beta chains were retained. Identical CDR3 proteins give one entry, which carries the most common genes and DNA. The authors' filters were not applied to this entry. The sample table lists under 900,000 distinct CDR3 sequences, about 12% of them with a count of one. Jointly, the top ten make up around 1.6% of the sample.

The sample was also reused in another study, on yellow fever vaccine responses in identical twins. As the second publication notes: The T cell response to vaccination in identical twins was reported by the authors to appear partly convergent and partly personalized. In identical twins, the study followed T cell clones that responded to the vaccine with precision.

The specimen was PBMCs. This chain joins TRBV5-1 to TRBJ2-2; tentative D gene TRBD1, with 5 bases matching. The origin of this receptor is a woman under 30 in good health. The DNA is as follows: TGCGCCAGCAGCTTACAGGAGCCGAACACCGGGGAGCTGTTTTTT. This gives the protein CASSLQEPNTGELFF.